Below, one T cell receptor (beta chain) is given with its context. Its antigen is still unknown. Base qualities were left out, and no much larger clone turns up one base away. The CDR3 regions of human TCRbeta chains were analyzed by immunosequencing. As for the authors' bioinformatics: Repertoire TCRs were matched against a reference library of SARS-CoV-2-specific TCRs generated with the MIRA antigen-specificity platform. Breadth was defined as the fraction of unique TCRs that were SARS-CoV-2-associated. Depth was defined as the fraction of total T cells that were SARS-CoV-2-associated. Using the MIRA data, each spike-specific TCR was mapped to the spike region that the TCR reacts to and placed in a CD4 or CD8 class. Log10-transformed breadth and depth values were compared by one-way ANOVA with Sidak's multiple comparisons tests. Entries here come from immuneACCESS through TCRdb and include only in-frame sequences with V and J called. Some clones fail to appear in such tables; in the studies checked, an unresolved V gene covers under half of the shortfall, and the cause of the remainder is unknown. D and trimming come from the DNA, and the V and J calls and clone size come from that table. In all, the sample holds 80,000 to 100,000 clones, and approximately 90% of those were seen once. The ten largest make up roughly 13% of the sample.

This sample is part of a study of T cell responses to AZD1222 COVID-19 vaccine (dated by TCRdb to the early 2020s). About the study as a whole: AZD1222 recipients given second doses at about 4 weeks or at about 12 weeks were pooled, since spike-specific TCR depth and breadth were not found to differ between the two schedules. TCR sequencing was performed for about 240 trial participants, of whom around 200 were given two doses of AZD1222 and approximately 26 were given two doses of MenACWY control vaccine. Enrollment into the trials was organized by age into subgroups of 18-55, 56-69 and 70-plus years, and those subgroups contained roughly 150, 30 and 60 TCR-sequenced participants, respectively. The research as a whole found: The whole spike protein was spanned by vaccine-associated CD4 TCRs, and dominant responses were seen in regions 160-218 and 743-854. Epitopes outside the regions mutated in the B.1.351 and B.1.1.7 variants were reportedly recognized by nearly half of the unique spike-specific TCRs. Only five or six AZD1222 recipients were SARS-CoV-2 seropositive at baseline, limiting conclusions about previously exposed vaccinees. Because no day 14 peak-response samples were available, the repertoires could be characterized only after the peak T cell response. The 56-69-year group was small, and its depth increase did not reach significance, likely because of low power. Participants were mostly white British, with more females than males. The authors suggested clonal diversity may have been underestimated. After two AZD1222 doses, spike-specific TCR breadth and depth were significantly higher than at day 0 and than in MenACWY recipients.

The CDR3 spans 15 residues, from the cysteine through the phenylalanine. Only the CDR3 portion is preserved as DNA: 45 bases, with reading frame beginning at the first base. CDR1 ENHRY and CDR2 SYGVKD are derived from the germline V gene. V trim: 6 bases; J trim: 0 bases; unmatched bases: 4. The sample's time point label, in plain terms: baseline before first vaccination. Samples from vaccinated people were obtained from the UK trials COV001 and COV002, which included a single-blind randomized controlled phase 2/3 trial of AZD1222 (ChAdOx1 nCoV-19) in healthy adults. For TCRbeta chain sequencing, PBMC samples were collected from trial participants at day 0 and at day 28 after the second dose.

The chain uses TRBV10-3 and TRBJ2-2, with 7 bases matching TRBD1. The clonotype originates from an adult in good health. Sample: peripheral blood, taken on day 0 of AZD1222 vaccination. The sequenced DNA is TGTGCCATCAGCGGAGACAGGGCGAACACCGGGGAGCTGTTTTTT. Translated, this gives CAISGDRANTGELFF.